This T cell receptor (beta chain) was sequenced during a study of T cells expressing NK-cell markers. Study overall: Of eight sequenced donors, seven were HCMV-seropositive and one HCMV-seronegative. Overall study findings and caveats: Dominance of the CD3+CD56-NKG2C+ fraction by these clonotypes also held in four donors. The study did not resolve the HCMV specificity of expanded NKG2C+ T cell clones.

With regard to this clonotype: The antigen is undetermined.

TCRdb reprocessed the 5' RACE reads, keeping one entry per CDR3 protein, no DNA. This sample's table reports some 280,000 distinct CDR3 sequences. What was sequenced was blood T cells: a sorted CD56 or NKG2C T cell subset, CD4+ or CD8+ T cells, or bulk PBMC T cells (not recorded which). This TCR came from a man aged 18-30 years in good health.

The CDR3 here is CSASDRQESDTQYF. This sequence joins TRBV20-1 and TRBJ2-3. Germline values: CDR1 DFQATT, CDR2 SNEGSKA (reference sequence). The CDR3 sequence is 14 residues long.